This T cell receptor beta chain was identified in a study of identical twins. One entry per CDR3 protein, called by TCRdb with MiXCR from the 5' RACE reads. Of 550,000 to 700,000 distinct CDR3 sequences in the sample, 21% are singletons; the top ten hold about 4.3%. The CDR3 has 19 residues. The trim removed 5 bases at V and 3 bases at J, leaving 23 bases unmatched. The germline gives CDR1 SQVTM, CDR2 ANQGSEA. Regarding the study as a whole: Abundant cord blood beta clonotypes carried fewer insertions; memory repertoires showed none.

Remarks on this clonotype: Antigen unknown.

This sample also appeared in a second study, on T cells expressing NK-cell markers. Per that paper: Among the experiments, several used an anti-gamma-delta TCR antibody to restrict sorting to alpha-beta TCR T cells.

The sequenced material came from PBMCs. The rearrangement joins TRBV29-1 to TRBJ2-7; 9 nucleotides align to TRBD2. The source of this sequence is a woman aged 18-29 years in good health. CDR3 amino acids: CSVSPGPGLAISRGYEQYF. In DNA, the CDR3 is TGCAGCGTTTCCCCCGGGCCGGGACTAGCTATATCAAGGGGCTACGAGCAGTACTTC.